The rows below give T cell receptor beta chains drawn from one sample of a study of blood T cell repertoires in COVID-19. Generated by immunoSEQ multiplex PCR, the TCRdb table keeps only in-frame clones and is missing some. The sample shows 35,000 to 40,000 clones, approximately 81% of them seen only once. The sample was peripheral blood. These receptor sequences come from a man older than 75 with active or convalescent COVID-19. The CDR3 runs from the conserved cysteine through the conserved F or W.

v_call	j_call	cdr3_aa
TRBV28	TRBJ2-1	CASSPAGTSGHEQFF
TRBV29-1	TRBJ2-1	CSALSSHNEQFF
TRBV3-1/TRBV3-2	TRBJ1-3	CASSHSSAGDSGNTIYF
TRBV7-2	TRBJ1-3	CASSSLGSSGNTIYF
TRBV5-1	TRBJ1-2	CASSFRTGGNISGYTF
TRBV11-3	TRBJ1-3	CASSFARSGNTIYF
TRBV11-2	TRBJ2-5	CASSLRAGGPEETQYF
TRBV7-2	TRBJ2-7	CASSQARSSERGTYEQYF
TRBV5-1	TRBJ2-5	CASSLETGAQETQYF
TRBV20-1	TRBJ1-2	CSASTGDPYGYTF
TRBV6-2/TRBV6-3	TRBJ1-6	CASSYSTPSSYNSPLHF
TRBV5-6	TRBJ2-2	CASSLEGAGTGELFF
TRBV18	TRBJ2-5	CASSFRETQYF
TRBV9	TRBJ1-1	CASSVTGGWGTEAFF
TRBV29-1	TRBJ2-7	CSVRRGGNGEQYF
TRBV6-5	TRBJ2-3	CASTRAGGRIDTQYF
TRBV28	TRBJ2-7	CATAAGGSSYEQYF
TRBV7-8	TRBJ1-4	CASSLREGASEKLFF
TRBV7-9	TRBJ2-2	CASSLTNIRGTGELFF
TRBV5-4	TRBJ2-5	CASSLVSASGAETQYF
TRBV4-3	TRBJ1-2	CASAPGQTSYGYTF
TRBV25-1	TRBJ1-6	CASSVQGRDSPLHF
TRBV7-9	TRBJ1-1	CASSLGQDLRNTEAFF
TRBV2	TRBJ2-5	CASSEVTSVETQYF
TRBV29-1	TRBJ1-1	CSVDWGGYTEAFF
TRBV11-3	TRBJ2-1	CASSSPLADGLSSYNEQFF
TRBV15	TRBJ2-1	CATVSIPGQGDNEQFF
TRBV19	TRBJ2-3	CASSTRTATKTGRTDTQYF
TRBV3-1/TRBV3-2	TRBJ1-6	CASSQVFLGSDSPLHF
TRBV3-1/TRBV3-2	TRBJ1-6	CASSQGFGGSPLHF
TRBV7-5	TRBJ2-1	CVRSLVVNNGSYNEQFF
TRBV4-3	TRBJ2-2	CASSQRTGGTGELFF
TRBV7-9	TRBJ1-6	CASSSHDFGGLGSPLHF
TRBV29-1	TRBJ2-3	CSVVVSVGTDTQYF
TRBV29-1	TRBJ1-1	CSVRGMGSVYTEAFF
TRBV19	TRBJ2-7	CASRKTGEFYEQYF
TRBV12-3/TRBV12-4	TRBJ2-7	CASSRVSQGEQYF
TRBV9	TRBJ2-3	CASSPSGRNTDTQYF
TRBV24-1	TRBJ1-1	CATSDAENTEAFF